This is a list of T cell receptor beta chains from one sample in a study of T cells in Graves' hyperthyroidism and ophthalmopathy. TCRdb ran MiXCR on the multiplex PCR reads and lists one entry per CDR3 protein. The sample comprises 500,000 to 650,000 distinct CDR3 sequences, nearly 20% of which are singletons, and about 50% rests with the top ten. Sequenced sample: blood. The receptors stem from a middle-aged man with Graves' ophthalmopathy. Both conserved end residues are part of each CDR3. Each record gives: CDR3 length, D gene, V gene, clone size, J gene, CDR3 DNA, CDR3 protein. The D gene is left open where the match is weak. Clone size, where shown, is once, few, many, or a class for clones that have expanded.

>13|TRBD1|TRBV29-1|few|TRBJ2-1
TGCAGCGTGGTCGCGACAGGGGGCAATGAGCAGTTCTTC
CSVVATGGNEQFF
>14|NA|TRBV28|NA|TRBJ1-6
TGTGCCAGCAGTGGGGACCCAGCCAATTCACCCCTCCACTTT
CASSGDPANSPLHF
>13|NA|TRBV18|many|TRBJ1-1
TGTGCCAGCTCACCACCTGCGAACACTGAAGCTTTCTTT
CASSPPANTEAFF
>12|NA|TRBV11-2|many|TRBJ2-7
TGTGCCAGCACCCCTCACTTAGGCGAGCAGTACTTC
CASTPHLGEQYF
>14|TRBD1|TRBV20-1|many|TRBJ2-3
TGCAGTGCTCGTTGGACAGGGGCGACAGATACGCAGTATTTT
CSARWTGATDTQYF
>14|TRBD1|TRBV2|NA|TRBJ1-5
TGTGCCAGCAGTCGGGACAGAGACTATCAGCCCCAGCATTTT
CASSRDRDYQPQHF
>13|NA|TRBV14|NA|TRBJ1-4
TGTGCCAGCACCCAAGTGTATTTGGGAAAACTGTTTTTT
CASTQVYLGKLFF
>14|NA|TRBV6-1|NA|TRBJ1-2
TGTGCCAGCAGTCCCGGGACTGCCAGATATGGCTACACCTTC
CASSPGTARYGYTF
>14|NA|TRBV28|many|TRBJ1-2
TGTGCCAGCAGTCCCCCGGCTACGGACTATGGCTACACCTTC
CASSPPATDYGYTF
>14|NA|TRBV7-2|many|TRBJ1-1
TGTGCCAGCAGCCCTCCGAGGCGAAACACTGAAGCTTTCTTT
CASSPPRRNTEAFF
>13|NA|TRBV7-2|few|TRBJ1-1
TGTGCCAGCATCTTGGCGGGACAAGGTGAAGCTTTCTTT
CASILAGQGEAFF
>15|NA|TRBV7-2|many|TRBJ1-3
TGTGCCAGCAGCTTAGTTGGGGGCACTGGAAACACCATATATTTT
CASSLVGGTGNTIYF
>15|NA|TRBV14|few|TRBJ1-2
TGTGCCAGCAGCCAAACGGGACATTGGTCCTCTGGCTACACCTTC
CASSQTGHWSSGYTF
>16|TRBD1|TRBV14|NA|TRBJ2-7
TGTGCCAGCAGCCCACGGGACAGAAAGAGCTCCTACGAGCAGTGCTTC
CASSPRDRKSSYEQCF
>15|NA|TRBV5-8|many|TRBJ2-7
TGTGCCAGCAGCCAACAACAGGGATTCTCCTACGAGCAGTACTTC
CASSQQQGFSYEQYF
>14|NA|TRBV19|few|TRBJ1-5
TGTGCCAGTAGTATTTTGGGTCGCAATCAGCCCCAGCATTTT
CASSILGRNQPQHF
>15|NA|TRBV7-2|many|TRBJ2-3
TGTGCCAGCAGCTTAGACCGGGACCAGACAGATACGCAGTATTTT
CASSLDRDQTDTQYF
>12|NA|TRBV7-9|NA|TRBJ2-3
TGTGCCAGCAGTCCAGTGTCAGTTACGCAGTATTTT
CASSPVSVTQYF
>14|NA|TRBV18|many|TRBJ1-1
TGTGCCAGCTCACCACCGGGGGGTATTACTGAAGCTTTCTTT
CASSPPGGITEAFF
>16|NA|TRBV11-2|few|TRBJ1-5
TGTGCCAGCAGCTTAGCGCTTGGGGGGGGGGGTCAGCCCCAGCATTTT
CASSLALGGGGQPQHF
>16|TRBD2|TRBV12-3/TRBV12-4|many|TRBJ2-7
TGTGCCAGCACCCCCCGGTTGCTAGCGGGCTCCTACGAGCAGTACTTC
CASTPRLLAGSYEQYF
>12|NA|TRBV15|NA|TRBJ2-3
TGTGCCACCAGCAGACGCAGGGATACGCAGTATTTT
CATSRRRDTQYF
>18|TRBD2|TRBV5-1|NA|TRBJ2-1
TGCGCCAGCAGCTTGTGGGGACTAGCGGGAGGGTCTAGGAATGAGCAGTTCTTC
CASSLWGLAGGSRNEQFF
>12|NA|TRBV7-2|many|TRBJ2-5
TGTGCCAGCAGCTTATCCCGTGGGACCCAGTACTTC
CASSLSRGTQYF
>15|NA|TRBV7-8|NA|TRBJ1-1
TGTGCCAGCAGCTTAGGCCGGGGCCTGAACACTGAAGCTTTCTTT
CASSLGRGLNTEAFF
>12|TRBD1|TRBV27|NA|TRBJ1-6
TGTGCCAGCAGTTCCCAGGGGGCTCCCCTCCACTTT
CASSSQGAPLHF
>13|NA|TRBV10-3|few|TRBJ1-3
TGTGCCATTACAGGGAGCACTGGAAACACCATATATTTT
CAITGSTGNTIYF
>15|TRBD2|TRBV12-3/TRBV12-4|many|TRBJ2-5
TGTGCCAGCAGTTCGGGACTAGCGGGGTTTGAGACCCAGTACTTC
CASSSGLAGFETQYF
>15|NA|TRBV6-1|few|TRBJ1-2
TGTGCCAGCAGTTCCCCTGAGACCCGCCTGAGTGGCTACACCTTC
CASSSPETRLSGYTF
>13|NA|TRBV6-2/TRBV6-3|NA|TRBJ1-1
TGTGCCAGCAGACTGCAAATGAACACTGAAGCTTTCTTT
CASRLQMNTEAFF
>11|NA|TRBV3-1|many|TRBJ1-1
TGTGCCAGTAGAGGGGTAACTGAAGCTTTCTTT
CASRGVTEAFF
>14|NA|TRBV11-2|NA|TRBJ2-1
TGTGCCAGCAGTTTGGATCCGGGAATCTACGAGCAGTTCTTC
CASSLDPGIYEQFF
>16|NA|TRBV6-2/TRBV6-3|many|TRBJ1-6
TGTGCCAGCAGCTTCAGGGCCGCACTATATAATTCACCCCTCCACTTT
CASSFRAALYNSPLHF
>12|NA|TRBV7-9|many|TRBJ2-7
TGTGCCAGCAGCTTACCTAAACACGAGCAGTACTTC
CASSLPKHEQYF
>15|NA|TRBV7-9|many|TRBJ2-1
TGTGCCAGCAGCTTAATGCGGGGGCCTTACAATGAGCAGTTCTTC
CASSLMRGPYNEQFF
>18|TRBD1|TRBV7-3|NA|TRBJ1-6
TGTGCCAGCAGCTCCTCACTCCGCCTCCGGGACAGGGATTCACCCCTCCACTTT
CASSSSLRLRDRDSPLHF
>10|NA|TRBV20-1|NA|TRBJ2-5
TGCAGTGATAGGCTGGTTCCCCCATACTTC
CSDRLVPPYF
>15|NA|TRBV19|NA|TRBJ1-1
TGTGCCAGTAGTATCGACAGGCGCTGGGACACTGAAGCTTTCTTT
CASSIDRRWDTEAFF
>17|TRBD2|TRBV14|many|TRBJ2-1
TGTGCCAGCAGCCAACATAGCGGGAGGGCCGGAGGCAATGAGCAGTTCTTC
CASSQHSGRAGGNEQFF
>14|NA|TRBV10-3|NA|TRBJ1-5
TGTGCCATCAGTGAGCCGAATAAGGGTCAGCCCCAGCATTTT
CAISEPNKGQPQHF
>16|NA|TRBV30|many|TRBJ1-5
TGTGCCTGGAGTGTAAGGTGGACAGATAGCAATCAGCCCCAGCATTTT
CAWSVRWTDSNQPQHF
>14|NA|TRBV30|many|TRBJ2-5
TGTGCCTGGAGGACCCCGGGGGTTCAGGAGACCCAGTACTTC
CAWRTPGVQETQYF
>14|TRBD2|TRBV10-3|many|TRBJ2-7
TGTGCCACGACTAGCGGGAGGGCCACCTACGAGCAGTACTTC
CATTSGRATYEQYF
>19|NA|TRBV3-1|NA|TRBJ1-1
TGTGCCAGCAGCCAATCCCGACAGGCTTCATTGATACCAAACACTGAAGCTTTCTTT
CASSQSRQASLIPNTEAFF
>12|NA|TRBV5-6|few|TRBJ1-6
TGTGCCAGCAGCCTCGGATATTCACCCCTCCACTTT
CASSLGYSPLHF
>14|NA|TRBV9|few|TRBJ2-7
TGTGCCAGCAGCGTAGCTGTTACTTCCTACGAGCAGTACTTC
CASSVAVTSYEQYF
>14|NA|TRBV5-5|NA|TRBJ2-3
TGTGCCAGCAGCTTGGAGCTCATCACAGATACGCAGTATTTT
CASSLELITDTQYF
>16|NA|TRBV20-1|NA|TRBJ2-1
TGCAGTGCTTACCCACAACTGGTGCTCTCCTACAATGAGCAGTTCTTC
CSAYPQLVLSYNEQFF
>15|TRBD1|TRBV27|few|TRBJ2-1
TGTGCCAGCAATGACAGGGGTGTGTCCTACAATGAGCAGTTCTTC
CASNDRGVSYNEQFF
>15|TRBD2|TRBV7-9|few|TRBJ2-7
TGTGCCAGTTTAGGGACTAGCGGGAGACACTACGAGCAGTACTTC
CASLGTSGRHYEQYF
>13|NA|TRBV9|few|TRBJ2-2
TGTGCCAGCAGCGTAGTATATGACGGGGAGCTGTTTTTT
CASSVVYDGELFF
>13|NA|TRBV7-3|NA|TRBJ2-6
TGTGCCAGCGGGGGGCCTGGGGCCAACGTCCTGACTTTC
CASGGPGANVLTF
>16|NA|TRBV19|NA|TRBJ1-1
TGTGCCAGTAGTATCGCACCAGACCTGCTGAACACTGAAGCTTTCTTT
CASSIAPDLLNTEAFF